This T cell receptor beta chain was recorded in a study of long-term antiretroviral therapy in people with HIV. Study findings and constraints: Diversity remained lower than transplant donor controls, even though it increased after ART.

As concerns this clone: Its antigen is as yet unknown.

The immunoSEQ assay was v3.0, run at survey level. TCRdb's table, derived via immunoSEQ multiplex PCR, lists solely in-frame clones and lacks some. The sample consists of 42,000 or so clones, roughly 85% of them appearing once. V was pared by 1 base and J by 0 bases, with 12 bases between. The germline V gene encodes CDR1 SGHDT and CDR2 YYEEEE. The CDR3 sequence is 16 residues long. The material sequenced was unsorted PBMCs, taken 3.1 years after starting antiretroviral therapy. The sequence came from a woman aged 45-60 years with HIV. The genes are TRBV5-6 and TRBJ2-3, with D perhaps matching TRBD1 (6 bases). Here the CDR3 DNA reads TGTGCCAGCAGCTTGTTCGAGACAGGTAGCACAGATACGCAGTATTTT. It is translated as CASSLFETGSTDTQYF. Drawing the rest from reference TRBV5-6 and TRBJ2-3, the complete variable domain is DAGVTQSPTHLIKTRGQQVTLRCSPKSGHDTVSWYQQALGQGPQFIFQYYEEEERQRGNFPDRFSGHQFPNYSSELNVNALLLGDSALYLCASSLFETGSTDTQYFGPGTRLTVL.